This T cell receptor (beta chain) emerged from a study of T cells in Graves' hyperthyroidism and ophthalmopathy. The CDR3 runs to 14 residues. With V trimmed by 0 bases and J by 8 bases, 5 bases remained unmatched. Germline assignment: CDR1 DFQATT and CDR2 SNEGSKA (reference sequence). Amplification of TCR beta CDR3 regions was performed using RNA transcripts as template. The HTBI primer set drove a first-round RT-PCR of the TCR CDR3. TCRdb analysed the multiplex PCR reads with MiXCR anew, one entry per CDR3 protein. In the table there are over 350,000 distinct CDR3 sequences, about 18% of which are singletons. This clonotype was counted many times.

Sequenced material: blood. This rearrangement joins TRBV20-1 to TRBJ1-5; 9 bases agree with TRBD1. The receptor comes from a man between 18 and 29 years old with Graves' ophthalmopathy. This chain's CDR3 is CSARDRDRVKPQHF. Here the CDR3 DNA reads TGCAGTGCTAGAGACCGGGACAGGGTAAAGCCCCAGCATTTT.